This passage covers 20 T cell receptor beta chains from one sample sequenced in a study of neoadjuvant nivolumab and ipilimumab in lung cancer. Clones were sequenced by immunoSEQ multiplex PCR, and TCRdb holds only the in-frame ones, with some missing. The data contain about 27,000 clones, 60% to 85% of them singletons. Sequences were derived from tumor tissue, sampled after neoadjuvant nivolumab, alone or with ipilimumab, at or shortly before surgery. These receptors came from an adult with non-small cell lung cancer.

CDR3 bases: TGTGCCAGCAGCTTGGCCGGTGCGATGGATACGCAGTATTTT. Amino acids: CASSLAGAMDTQYF. J is TRBJ2-3 and V is TRBV5-4; D remains ambiguous. CDR3 length equals 14 residues. Trimming took off 0 bases at V and 6 bases at J, with 11 bases between the two ends. Germline V lookup: CDR1 SGHNT, CDR2 YYREEE (reference sequence).

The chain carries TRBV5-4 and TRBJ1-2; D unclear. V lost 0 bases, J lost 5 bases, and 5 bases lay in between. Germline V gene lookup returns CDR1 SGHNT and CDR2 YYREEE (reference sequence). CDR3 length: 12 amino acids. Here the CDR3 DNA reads TGTGCCAGCAGCTTGGAAGGTTATGGCTACACCTTC. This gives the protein CASSLEGYGYTF.

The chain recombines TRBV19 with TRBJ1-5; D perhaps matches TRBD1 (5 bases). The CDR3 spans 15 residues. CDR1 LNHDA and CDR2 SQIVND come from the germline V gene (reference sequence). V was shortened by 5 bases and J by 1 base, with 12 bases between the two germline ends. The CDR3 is CASSRTSPSNQPQHF. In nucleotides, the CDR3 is TGTGCCAGTAGTCGGACATCGCCCAGCAATCAGCCCCAGCATTTT.

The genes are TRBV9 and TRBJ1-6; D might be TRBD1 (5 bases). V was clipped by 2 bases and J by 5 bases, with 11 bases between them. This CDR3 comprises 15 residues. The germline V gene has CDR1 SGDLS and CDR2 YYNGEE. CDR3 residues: CASSVGVWDNSPLHF. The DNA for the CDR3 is TGTGCCAGCAGCGTGGGGGTGTGGGATAATTCACCCCTCCACTTT.

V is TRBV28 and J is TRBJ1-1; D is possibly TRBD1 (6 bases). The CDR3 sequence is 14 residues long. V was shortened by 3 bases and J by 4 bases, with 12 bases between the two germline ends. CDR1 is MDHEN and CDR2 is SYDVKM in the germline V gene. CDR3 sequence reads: CASSFRGAGTEAFF. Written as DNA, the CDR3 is TGTGCCAGCAGTTTCCGGGGGGCTGGCACTGAAGCTTTCTTT.

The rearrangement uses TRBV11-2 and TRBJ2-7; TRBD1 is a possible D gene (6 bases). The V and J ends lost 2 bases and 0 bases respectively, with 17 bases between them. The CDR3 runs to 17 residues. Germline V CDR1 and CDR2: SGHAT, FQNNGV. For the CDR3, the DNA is TGTGCCAGCAGCTTATCCCTGAGGGGGAGCCCCTCCTACGAGCAGTACTTC. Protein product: CASSLSLRGSPSYEQYF. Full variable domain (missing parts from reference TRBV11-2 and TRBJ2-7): EAGVAQSPRYKIIEKRQSVAFWCNPISGHATLYWYQQILGQGPKLLIQFQNNGVVDDSQLPKDRFSAERLKGVDSTLKIQPAKLEDSAVYLCASSLSLRGSPSYEQYFGPGTRLTVT.

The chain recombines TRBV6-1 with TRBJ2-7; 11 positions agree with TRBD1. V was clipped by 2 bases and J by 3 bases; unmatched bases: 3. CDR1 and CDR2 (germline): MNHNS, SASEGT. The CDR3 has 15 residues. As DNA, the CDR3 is TGTGCCAGCAGTGAAACGGGGACAGGGGGCTACGAGCAGTACTTC. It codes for CASSETGTGGYEQYF.

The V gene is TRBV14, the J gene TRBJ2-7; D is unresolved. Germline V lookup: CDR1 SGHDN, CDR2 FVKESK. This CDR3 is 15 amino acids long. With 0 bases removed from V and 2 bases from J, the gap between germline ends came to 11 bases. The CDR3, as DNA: TGTGCCAGCAGCCAAGAGGGTTCCCTGACCTACGAGCAGTACTTC. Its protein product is CASSQEGSLTYEQYF.

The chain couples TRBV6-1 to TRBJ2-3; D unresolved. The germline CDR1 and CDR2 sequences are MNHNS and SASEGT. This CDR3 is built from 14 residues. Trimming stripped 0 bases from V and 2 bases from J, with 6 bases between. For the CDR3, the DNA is TGTGCCAGCAGTGAAGCTGGATCCACAGATACGCAGTATTTT. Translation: CASSEAGSTDTQYF.

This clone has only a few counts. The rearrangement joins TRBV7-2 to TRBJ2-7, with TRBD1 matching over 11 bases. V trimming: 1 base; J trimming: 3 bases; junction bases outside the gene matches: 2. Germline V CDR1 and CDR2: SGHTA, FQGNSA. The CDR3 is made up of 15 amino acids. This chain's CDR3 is CASSLVGTGGYEQYF. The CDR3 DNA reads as TGTGCCAGCAGCTTAGTAGGGACAGGGGGCTACGAGCAGTACTTC.

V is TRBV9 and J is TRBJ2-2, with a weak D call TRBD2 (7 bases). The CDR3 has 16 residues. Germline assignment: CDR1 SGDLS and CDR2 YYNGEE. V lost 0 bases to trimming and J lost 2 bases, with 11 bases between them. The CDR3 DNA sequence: TGTGCCAGCAGCGTAGTGGGGGGGGCCAACACCGGGGAGCTGTTTTTT. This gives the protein CASSVVGGANTGELFF.

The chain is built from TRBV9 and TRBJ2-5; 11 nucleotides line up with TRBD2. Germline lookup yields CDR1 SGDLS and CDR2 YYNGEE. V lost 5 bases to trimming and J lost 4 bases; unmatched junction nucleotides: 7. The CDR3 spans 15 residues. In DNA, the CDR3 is TGTGCCAGCAGTATTAGCGGGGGGGCGGCAGAGACCCAGTACTTC. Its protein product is CASSISGGAAETQYF.

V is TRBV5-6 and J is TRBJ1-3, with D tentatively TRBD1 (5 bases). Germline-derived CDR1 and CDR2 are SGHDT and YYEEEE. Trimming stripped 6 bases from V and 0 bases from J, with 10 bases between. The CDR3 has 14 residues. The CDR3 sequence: CASKGTYSGNTIYF. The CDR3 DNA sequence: TGTGCCAGCAAAGGGACGTACTCTGGAAACACCATATATTTT.

CDR3 amino acids: CASSLDAGELFF. The DNA for the CDR3 is TGTGCCAGCAGCTTAGATGCCGGGGAGCTGTTTTTT. The rearrangement joins TRBV11-3 to TRBJ2-2; D remains unclear. V lost 0 bases and J 6 bases, leaving 2 bases between the germline ends. CDR3 size: 12 residues. The germline gives CDR1 SGHNT, CDR2 YENEEA.

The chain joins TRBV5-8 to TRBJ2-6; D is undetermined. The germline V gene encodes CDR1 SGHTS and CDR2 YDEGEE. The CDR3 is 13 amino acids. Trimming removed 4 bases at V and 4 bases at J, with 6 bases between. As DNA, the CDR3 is TGTGCCAGCAGCGCCGGGGGGGCCAACGTCCTGACTTTC. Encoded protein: CASSAGGANVLTF.

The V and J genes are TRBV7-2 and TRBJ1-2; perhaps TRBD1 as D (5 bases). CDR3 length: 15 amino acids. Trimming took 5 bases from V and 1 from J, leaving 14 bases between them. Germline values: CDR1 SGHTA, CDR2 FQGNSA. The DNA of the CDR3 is TGTGCCAGCAGCCTAATCGCTGGGGGTAACTATGGCTACACCTTC. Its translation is CASSLIAGGNYGYTF.

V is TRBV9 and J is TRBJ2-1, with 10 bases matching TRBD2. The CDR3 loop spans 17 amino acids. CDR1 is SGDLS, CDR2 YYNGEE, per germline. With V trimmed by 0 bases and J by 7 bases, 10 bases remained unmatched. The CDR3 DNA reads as TGTGCCAGCAGCGTAGGCATCGGGCTAGCGGGGGCTAATGAGCAGTTCTTC. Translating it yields CASSVGIGLAGANEQFF.

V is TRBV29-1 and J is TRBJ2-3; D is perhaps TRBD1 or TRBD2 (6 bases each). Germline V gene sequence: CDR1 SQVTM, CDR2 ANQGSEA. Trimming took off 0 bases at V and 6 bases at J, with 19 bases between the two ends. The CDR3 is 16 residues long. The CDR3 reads CSVEDRFRGQGDTQYF. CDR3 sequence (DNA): TGCAGCGTTGAAGATCGGTTCCGGGGGCAAGGGGATACGCAGTATTTT.

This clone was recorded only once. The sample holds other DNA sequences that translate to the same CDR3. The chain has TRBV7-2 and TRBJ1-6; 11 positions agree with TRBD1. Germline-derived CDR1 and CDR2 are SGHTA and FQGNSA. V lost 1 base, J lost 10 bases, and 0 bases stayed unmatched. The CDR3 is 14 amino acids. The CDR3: CASSLGTGGSPLHF. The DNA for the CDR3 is TGTGCCAGCAGCTTAGGGACAGGGGGCTCACCCCTCCACTTT. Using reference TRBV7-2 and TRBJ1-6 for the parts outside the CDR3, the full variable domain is GAGVSQSPSNKVTEKGKDVELRCDPISGHTALYWYRQSLGQGLEFLIYFQGNSAPDKSGLPSDRFSAERTGGSVSTLTIQRTQQEDSAVYLCASSLGTGGSPLHFGNGTRLTVT.

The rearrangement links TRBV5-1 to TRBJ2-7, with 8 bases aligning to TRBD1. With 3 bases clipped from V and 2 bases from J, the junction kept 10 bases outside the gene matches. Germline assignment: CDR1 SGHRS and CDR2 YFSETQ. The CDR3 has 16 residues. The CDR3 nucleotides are TGCGCCAGCAGCTGGGGGGCCGGGACAGGAGCCTACGAGCAGTACTTC. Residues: CASSWGAGTGAYEQYF.